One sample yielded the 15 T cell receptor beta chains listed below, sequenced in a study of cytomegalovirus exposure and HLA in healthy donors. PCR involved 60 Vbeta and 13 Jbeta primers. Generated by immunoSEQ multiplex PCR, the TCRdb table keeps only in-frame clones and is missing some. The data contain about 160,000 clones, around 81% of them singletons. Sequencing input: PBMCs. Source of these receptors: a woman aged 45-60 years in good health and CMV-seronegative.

CDR3 nucleotide sequence: TGTGCCAGCAGGCCCCTAGTGGCGGGGGGGAACAATGAGCAGTTCTTC. This gives the protein CASRPLVAGGNNEQFF. The chain combines TRBV6-6 with TRBJ2-1; the match to TRBD2 covers 9 bases. Per germline, CDR1 MNHNY and CDR2 SVGAGI (reference sequence). This CDR3 spans 16 amino acids. V gave up 6 bases and J gave up 5 bases; unmatched junction bases: 11.

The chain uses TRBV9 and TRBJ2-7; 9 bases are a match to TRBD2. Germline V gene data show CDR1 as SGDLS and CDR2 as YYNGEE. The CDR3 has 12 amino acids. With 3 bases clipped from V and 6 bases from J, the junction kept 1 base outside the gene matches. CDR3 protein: CASSGAGGEQYF. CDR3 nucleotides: TGTGCCAGCAGCGGAGCGGGGGGCGAGCAGTACTTC.

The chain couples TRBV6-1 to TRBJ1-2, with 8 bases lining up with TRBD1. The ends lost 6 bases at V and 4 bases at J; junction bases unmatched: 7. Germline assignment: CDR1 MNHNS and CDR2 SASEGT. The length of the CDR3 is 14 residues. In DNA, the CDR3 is TGTGCCAGCAGCCGGGACAGGTGGATCTATGGCTACACCTTC. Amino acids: CASSRDRWIYGYTF.

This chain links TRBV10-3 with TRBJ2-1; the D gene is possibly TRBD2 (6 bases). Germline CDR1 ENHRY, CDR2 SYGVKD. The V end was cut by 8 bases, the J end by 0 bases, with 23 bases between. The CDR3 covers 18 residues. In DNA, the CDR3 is TGTGCCATCGGGGGGTCTCGGGGCAGCCTCAGCTCCTACAATGAGCAGTTCTTC. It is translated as CAIGGSRGSLSSYNEQFF.

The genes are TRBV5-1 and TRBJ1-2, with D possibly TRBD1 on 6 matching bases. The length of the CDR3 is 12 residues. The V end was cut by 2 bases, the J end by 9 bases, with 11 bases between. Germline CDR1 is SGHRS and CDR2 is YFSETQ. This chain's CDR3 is CASSFETGRYTF. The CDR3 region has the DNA TGCGCCAGCAGCTTCGAGACAGGACGCTACACCTTC.

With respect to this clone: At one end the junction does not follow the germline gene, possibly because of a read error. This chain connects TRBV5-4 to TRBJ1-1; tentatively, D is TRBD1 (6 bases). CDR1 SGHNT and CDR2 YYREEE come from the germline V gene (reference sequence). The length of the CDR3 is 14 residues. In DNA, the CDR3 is TGTGCCAGCAGCCAGGGGCAGGGGATCACTGAAGTTTTCTTT. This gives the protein CASSQGQGITEVFF.

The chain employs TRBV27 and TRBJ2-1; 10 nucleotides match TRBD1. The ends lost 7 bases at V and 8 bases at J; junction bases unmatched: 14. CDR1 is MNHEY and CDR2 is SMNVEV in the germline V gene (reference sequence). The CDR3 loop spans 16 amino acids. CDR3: CASNPDRGIAFDEQFF. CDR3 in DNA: TGTGCCAGCAACCCGGACAGGGGGATCGCTTTTGATGAGCAGTTCTTC.

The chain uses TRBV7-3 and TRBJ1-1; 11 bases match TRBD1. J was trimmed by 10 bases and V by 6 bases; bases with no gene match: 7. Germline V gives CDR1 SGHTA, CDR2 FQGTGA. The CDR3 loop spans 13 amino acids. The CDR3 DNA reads TGTGCCAGCAGTTCAGGACAGGGGGCTGTAGCTTTCTTT. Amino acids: CASSSGQGAVAFF.

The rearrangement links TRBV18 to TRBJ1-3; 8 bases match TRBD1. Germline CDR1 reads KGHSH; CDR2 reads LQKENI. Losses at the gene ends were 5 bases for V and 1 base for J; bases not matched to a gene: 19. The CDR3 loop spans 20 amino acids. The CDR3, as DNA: TGTGCCAGCTCAGGCGGGTATTATAATCCGGGACAGGTATCTGGAAACACCATATATTTT. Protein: CASSGGYYNPGQVSGNTIYF.

DNA of the CDR3: TGTGCCAGCAGCGAGGGGGACAGGGGGCGAGAGACCCAGTACTTC. Protein product: CASSEGDRGRETQYF. V is TRBV9 and J is TRBJ2-5, with 12 bases matching TRBD1. Trimming cost V 3 bases and J 4 bases; bases outside gene matches: 4. CDR1 and CDR2 from the germline V gene are SGDLS and YYNGEE. The CDR3 contains 15 residues.

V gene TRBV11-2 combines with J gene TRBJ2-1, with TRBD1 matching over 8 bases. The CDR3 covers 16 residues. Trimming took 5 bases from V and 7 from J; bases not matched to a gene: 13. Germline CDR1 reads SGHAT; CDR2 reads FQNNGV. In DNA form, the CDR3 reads TGTGCCAGCAGCGGCGGACAGGGTACCATCGCAAATGAGCAGTTCTTC. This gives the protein CASSGGQGTIANEQFF.

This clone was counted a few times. The CDR3 is CASSPSDQETQYF. CDR3 nucleotide sequence: TGCGCCAGCAGTCCTAGCGACCAAGAGACCCAGTACTTC. The V call is TRBV4-3, the J call TRBJ2-5; D is perhaps TRBD2 (6 bases). The CDR3 runs 13 residues. Between the trimmed V and J ends, which lost 6 bases and 0 bases, there was a span of 8 bases. Germline V CDR1 and CDR2: LGHNA, YSLEER.

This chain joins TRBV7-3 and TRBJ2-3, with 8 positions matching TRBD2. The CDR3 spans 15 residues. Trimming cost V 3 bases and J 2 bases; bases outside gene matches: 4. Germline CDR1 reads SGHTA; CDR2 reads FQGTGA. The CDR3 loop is CASSFRGGLTDTQYF. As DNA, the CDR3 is TGTGCCAGCAGCTTCCGGGGGGGACTCACAGATACGCAGTATTTT.

CDR3 sequence (DNA): TGTGCCAGCAGTGAACTAGCGGGAGCCAATGAGCAGTTCTTC. It encodes CASSELAGANEQFF. The rearrangement links TRBV6-4 to TRBJ2-1, with 11 bases lining up with TRBD2. This CDR3 contains 14 residues. V dropped 3 bases and J dropped 6; count of bases not matched to a gene: 1. CDR1 MRHNA and CDR2 SNTAGT come from the germline V gene.

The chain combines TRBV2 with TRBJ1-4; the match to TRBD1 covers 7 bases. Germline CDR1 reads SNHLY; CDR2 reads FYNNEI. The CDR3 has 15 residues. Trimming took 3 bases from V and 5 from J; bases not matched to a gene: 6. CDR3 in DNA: TGTGCCAGCAGTGATCCGGGACAGACAAATGAAAAACTGTTTTTT. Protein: CASSDPGQTNEKLFF. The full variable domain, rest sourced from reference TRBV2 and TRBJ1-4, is EPEVTQTPSHQVTQMGQEVILRCVPISNHLYFYWYRQILGQKVEFLVSFYNNEISEKSEIFDDQFSVERPDGSNFTLKIRSTKLEDSAMYFCASSDPGQTNEKLFFGSGTQLSVL.